This passage covers 13 T cell receptor beta chains from one sample sequenced in a study of blood T cell repertoires in COVID-19. Assay used: immunoSEQ multiplex PCR; TCRdb lists only in-frame clones, some missing. Seen here are over 200,000 clones, 75% to 90% observed once, and the top ten hold roughly 3%. Input material: peripheral blood. The receptors come from a man between 25 and 39 years old with COVID-19, enrolled during active disease.

The gene calls are TRBV5-4 and TRBJ1-2, with 10 bases lining up with TRBD1. The germline V gene has CDR1 SGHNT and CDR2 YYREEE (reference sequence). The CDR3 has 18 residues. Losses at the gene ends were 0 bases for V and 5 bases for J; bases not matched to a gene: 13. The CDR3 nucleotides read TGTGCCAGCAGCTTGGCCGTCGGACAGGGGGTAGGGCCTTATGGCTACACCTTC. Its translation is CASSLAVGQGVGPYGYTF. The complete variable domain, with remaining parts taken from reference TRBV5-4 and TRBJ1-2, reads ETGVTQSPTHLIKTRGQQVTLRCSSQSGHNTVSWYQQALGQGPQFIFQYYREEENGRGNFPPRFSGLQFPNYSSELNVNALELDDSALYLCASSLAVGQGVGPYGYTFGSGTRLTVV.

About this clone itself: Other DNA sequences from this sample encode an identical CDR3 as well. The chain recombines TRBV12-3 or TRBV12-4 with TRBJ1-2; maybe TRBD1 (5 bases). V dropped 5 bases and J dropped 4 bases, with 5 bases sitting between them. CDR3 length: 11 residues. DNA for the CDR3: TGTGCCAGCAGTACAGGCTATGGCTACACCTTC. Protein sequence: CASSTGYGYTF.

The J gene is TRBJ2-3, the V gene TRBV30; TRBD1 is a possible D gene (6 bases). The CDR3 contains 14 residues. The V end lost 5 bases, the J end lost 0 bases, and 12 bases lay between the germline ends. Germline CDR1 and CDR2: GTSNPN and SVGIG (reference sequence). CDR3: CAWERGFSTDTQYF. DNA for the CDR3: TGTGCCTGGGAGAGGGGGTTCAGCACAGATACGCAGTATTTT.

The CDR3 loop is CASRRGLDWTGGLTNEKLFF. The CDR3 DNA is TGTGCCAGCAGGCGCGGGCTAGACTGGACAGGGGGTTTAACTAATGAAAAACTGTTTTTT. The V and J genes are TRBV27 and TRBJ1-4; 10 bases line up with TRBD1. The germline gives CDR1 MNHEY, CDR2 SMNVEV (reference sequence). The CDR3 totals 20 residues. V was clipped by 6 bases and J by 1 base; unmatched bases: 17.

This clone was detected a few times. This rearrangement joins TRBV28 to TRBJ1-4, with D possibly being TRBD1 (6 bases). Trimming removed 5 bases from V and 4 bases from J, with 20 bases in between. CDR1 and CDR2 (germline): MDHEN, SYDVKM. This CDR3 is built from 17 residues. The CDR3 nucleotides read TGTGCCAGCAGTATACGGACAGCCGCTCTGAGTAATGAAAAACTGTTTTTT. As protein: CASSIRTAALSNEKLFF.

The DNA for the CDR3 is TGTGCCACCAGCAGAGGACCAGCGGGAGGCATCTTAACTAGCACAGATACGCAGTATTTT. This gives the protein CATSRGPAGGILTSTDTQYF. The V call is TRBV15, the J call TRBJ2-3, with TRBD2 identical over 9 bases. The V segment lost 1 base and the J segment 0 bases; nucleotides outside the gene matches: 14. The CDR3 extends over 20 amino acids. The V gene's germline CDR1 is LNHNV and CDR2 YYDKDF (reference sequence).

This clone is a singleton in its sample. The chain couples TRBV6-7 to TRBJ1-5; the D is unclear. TRBV6-7 belongs to the ORF category, with a function that is uncertain. The CDR3 extends over 17 amino acids. Deletions cut 2 bases from V and 4 bases from J, with 18 bases between. The CDR3 spells CASSYPVPGESNQPQHF. Written as DNA, the CDR3 is TGTGCCAGCAGTTACCCCGTACCCGGGGAATCGAATCAGCCCCAGCATTTT.

The rearrangement links TRBV11-3 to TRBJ2-2; D may be TRBD1 (6 bases). V lost 6 bases, J lost 8 bases, and 16 bases lay in between. This CDR3 is 14 amino acids long. The V gene's germline CDR1 is SGHNT and CDR2 YENEEA. In DNA, the CDR3 is TGTGCCAGCAGATTTACAGGGTCGGGGGGGGAGCTGTTTTTT. It is translated as CASRFTGSGGELFF.

V usage is TRBV9 and J usage is TRBJ1-2; 7 nucleotides align to TRBD1. Germline CDR1 SGDLS, CDR2 YYNGEE. The CDR3 contains 13 residues. Unmatched junction bases numbered 5, after V lost 4 bases and J lost 5 bases. The CDR3: CASSSGTDYGYTF. Here the CDR3 DNA reads TGTGCCAGCAGCTCAGGGACAGATTATGGCTACACCTTC.

The chain joins TRBV28 to TRBJ2-1, with D maybe TRBD1 (6 bases). The CDR3 is 16 residues long. Germline lookup yields CDR1 MDHEN and CDR2 SYDVKM. The ends were cut back, 2 bases at V and 1 base at J, with 12 bases in the middle. CDR3 region: CASSLGGRNSYNEQFF. In DNA form, the CDR3 reads TGTGCCAGCAGTTTAGGGGGCCGGAATTCCTACAATGAGCAGTTCTTC. Combining the CDR3 with reference TRBV28 and TRBJ2-1 gives the whole variable domain DVKVTQSSRYLVKRTGEKVFLECVQDMDHENMFWYRQDPGLGLRLIYFSYDVKMKEKGDIPEGYSVSREKKERFSLILESASTNQTSMYLCASSLGGRNSYNEQFFGPGTRLTVL.

The chain has TRBV24-1 and TRBJ2-3; 7 positions agree with TRBD1. The V and J ends lost 6 bases and 5 bases, in that order; junction bases with no gene match: 13. The germline gives CDR1 KGHDR, CDR2 SFDVKD. The CDR3 spans 16 residues. The CDR3 region is CATSSRSRGRVDTQYF. The CDR3 DNA follows: TGTGCCACCAGTTCCCGAAGTAGGGGGCGAGTAGATACGCAGTATTTT.

This clone was seen just once. V usage is TRBV5-1 and J usage is TRBJ1-3, with a weak D call TRBD1 (5 bases). This CDR3 contains 15 residues. Germline values: CDR1 SGHRS, CDR2 YFSETQ. Trimming removed 0 bases at V and 4 bases at J, with 11 bases between. The CDR3 here is CASSLGAGSGNTIYF. In DNA, the CDR3 is TGCGCCAGCAGCTTGGGGGCAGGGTCAGGAAACACCATATATTTT.

This chain joins TRBV7-2 and TRBJ1-6; no reliable D call. Deletions cut 1 base from V and 9 bases from J, with 16 bases between. Germline V lookup: CDR1 SGHTA, CDR2 FQGNSA. The CDR3 totals 16 residues. Here the CDR3 DNA reads TGTGCCAGCAGCTTAGGGGCCACGGGATTACGTTCACCCCTCCACTTT. Translation gives CASSLGATGLRSPLHF.